The text below deals with one T cell receptor (beta chain). The antigen is unknown. The data originate from a study of cytomegalovirus exposure and HLA in healthy donors. Study-level findings and limits: Clonal expansion, a later analysis showed, was greater in HLA-associated TCR beta chains than in equally common others. As was reported, the classifier diagnosed cytomegalovirus status with high specificity and sensitivity.

PCR amplification relied on 60 Vbeta primers (plus 13 Jbeta primers). The assay was immunoSEQ multiplex PCR, and TCRdb's table has in-frame clones only and misses some. Altogether roughly 120,000 clones are present, about four fifths being singletons, with the ten largest covering 1.5%. The CDR3 is 15 amino acids. The trim removed 5 bases at V and 5 bases at J, leaving 10 bases unmatched. The germline gives CDR1 SGHRS, CDR2 YFSETQ. Material: PBMCs. The clonotype comes from a woman in her late teens or twenties in good health and CMV-seronegative. V is TRBV5-1 and J is TRBJ1-1, with TRBD1 matching over 9 bases. For the CDR3, the DNA is TGCGCCAGCAGGGGCCTACAGGGGGCTGGAACTGAAGCTTTCTTT. Its translation is CASRGLQGAGTEAFF.